Listed below are T cell receptor beta chains from one sample, sequenced in a study of blood T cells in healthy people across ages. One entry per CDR3 protein, called by TCRdb with MiXCR from the 5' RACE reads. The table records fewer than 1.5 million distinct CDR3 sequences, roughly 40% of them present only once. Sequenced material: blood. These receptor sequences come from a woman aged 18-29 years in good health. Each CDR3 is given with its conserved first and last residue. D genes are given only for firm matches. Rows may omit the clone size; those that give it use once, few, many or a size class.

size,length,J,V,D,CDR3,DNA
few,14,TRBJ2-5,TRBV9,TRBD1,CASSVGQGMETQYF,TGTGCCAGCAGCGTGGGACAGGGGATGGAGACCCAGTACTTC
NA,14,TRBJ1-1,TRBV11-2,NA,CASSLVQKNTEAFF,TGTGCCAGCAGCTTAGTACAGAAGAACACTGAAGCTTTCTTT
few,18,TRBJ2-6,TRBV5-1,TRBD1,CASSRSRGQTTLANVLTF,TGCGCCAGCAGCAGGAGTAGGGGACAGACAACGCTGGCCAACGTCCTGACTTTC
NA,15,TRBJ2-1,TRBV10-2,TRBD2,CASILRTSSYNEQFF,TGCGCCAGCATTCTGCGGACTAGCTCCTACAATGAGCAGTTCTTC
NA,16,TRBJ2-4,TRBV18,NA,CASSPGGVLAKNIQYF,TGTGCCAGCTCACCTGGCGGGGTTCTAGCCAAAAACATTCAGTACTTC
NA,15,TRBJ2-2,TRBV6-1,TRBD1,CANSVSQGGTGELFF,TGTGCCAACAGTGTCTCACAGGGGGGTACCGGGGAGCTGTTTTTT
NA,14,TRBJ1-1,TRBV7-9,TRBD1,CASSTDRGPTEAFF,TGTGCCAGCAGCACCGACAGGGGACCCACTGAAGCTTTCTTT
NA,15,TRBJ2-1,TRBV4-2,NA,CASSASSGFNNEQFF,TGTGCCAGCAGCGCTAGTAGCGGTTTCAACAATGAGCAGTTCTTC
NA,13,TRBJ2-5,TRBV27,NA,CASRGLLRETQYF,TGTGCCAGCAGAGGGCTTCTTCGGGAGACCCAGTACTTC
NA,18,TRBJ2-1,TRBV20-1,TRBD2,CSAPIWDYKISSYNEQFF,TGCAGTGCTCCTATTTGGGACTACAAAATTAGCTCTTACAATGAGCAGTTCTTC
once,12,TRBJ1-1,TRBV29-1,NA,CSASQGVTEAFF,TGCAGCGCATCTCAAGGAGTAACTGAAGCTTTCTTT
NA,16,TRBJ2-5,TRBV7-9,TRBD2,CASSLGLAGGKRPQYF,TGTGCCAGCAGCTTAGGACTAGCGGGAGGCAAGAGACCCCAGTACTTC
once,14,TRBJ1-2,TRBV2,NA,CASSEDLVGMGYTF,TGTGCCAGCAGTGAAGATTTGGTCGGGATGGGCTACACCTTC
NA,15,TRBJ2-3,TRBV7-3,TRBD1,CASRPGQGKSDTQYF,TGTGCCAGCAGGCCGGGACAGGGTAAATCAGATACGCAGTATTTT
few,14,TRBJ2-7,TRBV13,NA,CASRSTASSYEQYF,TGTGCCAGCAGATCTACAGCCTCCTCCTACGAGCAGTACTTC
NA,14,TRBJ2-5,TRBV11-2,NA,CASSVGHGRETQYF,TGTGCCAGCAGCGTGGGTCACGGACGGGAGACCCAGTACTTC
few,16,TRBJ1-2,TRBV5-1,NA,CASSLAVARANYGYTF,TGCGCCAGCAGCTTGGCTGTAGCCAGGGCTAACTATGGCTACACCTTC
few,13,TRBJ2-1,TRBV6-5,NA,CASSYGGWNEQFF,TGTGCCAGCAGTTACGGTGGTTGGAATGAGCAGTTCTTC
few,16,TRBJ2-1,TRBV11-2,NA,CASSLTPLGLEGQQFF,TGTGCCAGCAGCTTGACGCCACTCGGGTTGGAGGGGCAGCAGTTCTTC
many,15,TRBJ2-5,TRBV4-1,NA,CASSQASLAKETQYF,TGCGCCAGCAGCCAAGCAAGCCTAGCGAAAGAGACCCAGTACTTC
once,14,TRBJ2-3,TRBV6-6,NA,CASSYARPADTQYF,TGTGCCAGCAGTTATGCCCGGCCCGCAGATACGCAGTATTTT
few,15,TRBJ2-1,TRBV3-1,TRBD2,CASSRAGGVRDEQFF,TGTGCCAGCAGCCGGGCGGGGGGCGTACGGGATGAGCAGTTCTTC
few,14,TRBJ1-2,TRBV11-1,TRBD1,CASSRDSSSYGYTF,TGTGCCAGCAGTAGGGACAGTTCATCCTATGGCTACACCTTC
NA,15,TRBJ2-1,TRBV4-1,NA,CASSQGPLGANEQFF,TGCGCCAGCAGCCAGGGACCGCTTGGGGCCAATGAGCAGTTCTTC
NA,13,TRBJ2-1,TRBV12-3/TRBV12-4,NA,CASTASMYNEQFF,TGTGCCAGCACCGCCTCGATGTACAATGAGCAGTTCTTC
NA,22,TRBJ2-1,TRBV14,TRBD2,CASSHLRSPGLAGGRRGNEQFF,TGTGCCAGCAGCCACCTCAGAAGCCCAGGACTAGCGGGAGGGAGGAGGGGCAATGAGCAGTTCTTC
few,15,TRBJ2-3,TRBV5-1,NA,CASSLGPGVPDTQYF,TGCGCCAGCAGCTTAGGTCCCGGGGTCCCAGATACGCAGTATTTT
few,16,TRBJ2-3,TRBV9,TRBD2,CASSVVAGTYTDTQYF,TGTGCCAGCAGCGTAGTAGCGGGGACATACACAGATACGCAGTATTTT
NA,17,TRBJ2-5,TRBV5-1,NA,CASSLVGPAGFQETHYF,TGCGCCAGCAGCTTGGTGGGTCCAGCGGGCTTTCAAGAGACCCATTACTTC
NA,15,TRBJ1-1,TRBV11-2,NA,CASSLDAEYRMGAFF,TGTGCCAGCAGCTTAGATGCGGAGTATAGGATGGGAGCTTTCTTT
few,15,TRBJ1-2,TRBV10-3,TRBD1,CAISDSTGAHYGYTF,TGTGCCATCAGTGACTCGACAGGGGCGCACTATGGCTACACCTTC
few,15,TRBJ2-7,TRBV7-2,TRBD2,CASSRTSGSTYEQYF,TGTGCCAGCAGCAGAACTAGCGGGTCTACCTACGAGCAGTACTTC
NA,17,TRBJ1-1,TRBV9,TRBD1,CASSVGHRGPVNTEAFF,TGTGCCAGCAGCGTAGGCCACAGGGGGCCGGTGAACACTGAAGCTTTCTTT
NA,13,TRBJ2-1,TRBV6-5,NA,CASMYSPVGEQFF,TGTGCCAGCATGTATAGCCCGGTAGGGGAGCAGTTCTTC
NA,11,TRBJ2-7,TRBV10-3,TRBD1,CAAGQGREQYF,TGTGCCGCGGGACAGGGGCGCGAGCAGTACTTC
NA,16,TRBJ2-1,TRBV10-1,TRBD1,CASSGNDGTGYNEQFF,TGCGCCAGCAGTGGGAACGACGGGACAGGCTACAATGAGCAGTTCTTC
NA,15,TRBJ1-2,TRBV5-1,TRBD1,CASSLPGQGLYGYTF,TGCGCCAGCAGCCTACCCGGACAGGGCCTCTATGGCTACACCTTC
NA,14,TRBJ2-1,TRBV27,NA,CASSDDRYQETQFF,TGTGCCAGCAGTGATGACAGGTACCAGGAGACCCAGTTCTTC
few,16,TRBJ2-1,TRBV5-1,TRBD2,CASSLLGGDSYNEQFF,TGCGCCAGCAGCTTGTTGGGGGGGGATAGCTACAATGAGCAGTTCTTC
few,13,TRBJ2-7,TRBV20-1,NA,CSARDLRECEQYF,TGCAGTGCTAGGGACCTACGGGAGTGCGAGCAGTACTTC